Each of the 17 T cell receptor beta chains below was sequenced from the same sample in a study of T cells expressing NK-cell markers (dated by TCRdb to between 2020 and 2021). Libraries were constructed by 5' RACE. The sequencer was an Illumina HiSeq 2000. Based on TCRdb reprocessing of the reads, there is one entry per CDR3 protein sequence, and DNA is missing. This sample's table has entries for about 380,000 distinct CDR3 sequences. 5.2% of the sample lies in the top ten. Sequencing was performed on blood T cells: a sorted CD56 or NKG2C T cell subset, CD4+ or CD8+ T cells, or bulk PBMC T cells (not recorded which). The source is a man between 18 and 69 years old in good health.

The V and J genes are TRBV11-2 and TRBJ1-1; checking the TCRdb D call of TRBD1 is not possible without DNA. The CDR3 covers 15 residues. CDR1 and CDR2 (germline): SGHAT, FQNNGV. The CDR3 sequence is CASSPGGGRSTEAFF.

The chain links TRBV6-5 to TRBJ1-2; checking the TCRdb D call of TRBD1 is not possible without DNA. CDR3 length: 16 amino acids. Germline CDR1 MNHEY, CDR2 SVGAGI. The CDR3 loop is CASSSSSGGVSYGYTF.

The rearrangement links TRBV25-1 to TRBJ1-4. Germline CDR1 MGHDK, CDR2 SYGVNS. This CDR3 is 14 amino acids long. This chain's CDR3 is CASSGQGHNEKLFF.

The J gene is TRBJ2-5, the V gene TRBV20-1; TCRdb's D gene call, TRBD1, goes unchecked for lack of DNA. The germline CDR1 and CDR2 sequences are DFQATT and SNEGSKA (reference sequence). This CDR3 comprises 13 residues. The CDR3 reads CSAGGSGRETQYF.

The V call is TRBV7-6, the J call TRBJ1-3; TCRdb lists TRBD1, though no DNA is available to test this call. There are 15 residues in the CDR3. Germline assignment: CDR1 SGHVS and CDR2 FNYEAQ. The CDR3 protein is CASSLGHLLENTIYF. The full variable domain, rest sourced from reference TRBV7-6 and TRBJ1-3, is GAGVSQSPRYKVTKRGQDVALRCDPISGHVSLYWYRQALGQGPEFLTYFNYEAQQDKSGLPNDRFSAERPEGSISTLTIQRTEQRDSAMYRCASSLGHLLENTIYFGEGSWLTVV.

The chain joins TRBV25-1 to TRBJ2-3; TCRdb returns TRBD2, unconfirmable since there is no DNA. This CDR3 is 14 amino acids long. The germline V gene encodes CDR1 MGHDK and CDR2 SYGVNS. CDR3: CASSSSGGPDTQYF.

V gene TRBV18 combines with J gene TRBJ2-7; TCRdb lists TRBD2, though no DNA is available to test this call. Germline loops: CDR1 KGHSH, CDR2 LQKENI. The CDR3 covers 13 residues. CDR3 sequence reads: CASSPGLAAEQYF.

The chain joins TRBV5-1 to TRBJ2-2; TCRdb selects TRBD1, and the lack of DNA leaves this call unchecked. The germline gives CDR1 SGHRS, CDR2 YFSETQ. The CDR3 consists of 16 residues. The CDR3 region is CASSLALDRNTGELFF.

The chain has TRBV20-1 and TRBJ2-1; TCRdb's D call, TRBD1, is unchecked because there is no DNA. The CDR3 sequence is 14 residues long. Looked up from germline, CDR1 is DFQATT and CDR2 is SNEGSKA (reference sequence). The CDR3 here is CSAREGTQGRWQFF.

The chain employs TRBV15 and TRBJ1-2; no DNA is available, so the TRBD1 call from TCRdb remains unchecked. Germline V CDR1 and CDR2: LNHNV, YYDKDF (reference sequence). This CDR3 contains 17 residues. CDR3 in amino acids: CATSREVGGFLGYGYTF.

The chain combines TRBV9 with TRBJ1-4; without DNA, the TCRdb call of TRBD1 cannot be checked. The CDR3 has 16 residues. Germline values: CDR1 SGDLS, CDR2 YYNGEE. Here the CDR3 reads CASSGASGTGAEKLFF.

The CDR3 spells CASSRLAGGAGSSYNEQFF. The chain uses TRBV6-4 and TRBJ2-1; TCRdb's D gene call, TRBD2, goes unchecked for lack of DNA. The CDR3 extends over 19 amino acids. Germline-derived CDR1 and CDR2 are MRHNA and SNTAGT.

The chain combines TRBV20-1 with TRBJ2-5; there is no DNA to check the TCRdb D call of TRBD1. There are 14 residues in the CDR3. Germline lookup yields CDR1 DFQATT and CDR2 SNEGSKA (reference sequence). This CDR3 is CSLGSGGARETQYF.

This chain links TRBV18 with TRBJ2-1. The CDR3 length is 13 residues. The germline CDR1 and CDR2 sequences are KGHSH and LQKENI. The CDR3 loop is CASSNGEYNEQFF.

The chain joins TRBV7-8 to TRBJ2-5; TCRdb lists TRBD1, though no DNA is available to test this call. This CDR3 is 14 amino acids long. The germline CDR1 and CDR2 sequences are SGHVS and FQNEAQ. The CDR3 sequence: CASSVPGLAKTQYF.

V gene TRBV24-1 combines with J gene TRBJ2-1; TCRdb's D call of TRBD1 is untestable without DNA. Germline V gives CDR1 KGHDR, CDR2 SFDVKD. This CDR3 is built from 15 residues. Here the CDR3 reads CATSPQGGSYNEQFF.

The gene calls are TRBV6-6 and TRBJ1-2. Germline-derived CDR1 and CDR2 are MNHNY and SVGAGI (reference sequence). The CDR3 spans 12 residues. The CDR3 reads CASLGRRDGYTF.